These T cell receptor beta chains were read from a single sample in a study of blood T cell repertoires in COVID-19. Assay: immunoSEQ multiplex PCR; the TCRdb copy retains only in-frame clones and omits some. The sample records around 50,000 clones, roughly nine tenths being singletons. Sequencing was carried out using peripheral blood. The receptors were gathered from a human donor in a cohort sampled during active COVID-19. CDR3s include the opening cysteine and the closing phenylalanine or tryptophan. Fields, in order: D gene, J gene, V gene, CDR3 DNA, CDR3 protein. The D gene is left open where the match is weak.

d_gene: NA; j_gene: TRBJ1-3; v_gene: TRBV7-9; CDR3nt: TGTGCCAGCAGACACGCGGGAAGTTTGGGAAACACCATATATTTT; CDR3aa: CASRHAGSLGNTIYF
d_gene: TRBD1; j_gene: TRBJ2-1; v_gene: TRBV19; CDR3nt: TGTGCCAGCACTGGGACAGCGGCGGGCAATGAGCAGTTCTTC; CDR3aa: CASTGTAAGNEQFF
d_gene: TRBD2; j_gene: TRBJ2-1; v_gene: TRBV5-6; CDR3nt: TGTGCCAGCAGGGGTAGCGGGGGGTTTTTGGACAATGAGCAGTTCTTC; CDR3aa: CASRGSGGFLDNEQFF
d_gene: TRBD1; j_gene: TRBJ1-5; v_gene: TRBV5-8; CDR3nt: TGTGCCAGCAGACCTGGACAGGGCGTCTTCTCCGGTCAGCCCCAGCATTTT; CDR3aa: CASRPGQGVFSGQPQHF
d_gene: TRBD1; j_gene: TRBJ2-2; v_gene: TRBV7-2; CDR3nt: TGTGCCAGCAGCTCCCGACAGGGTTGGACCGGGGAGCTGTTTTTT; CDR3aa: CASSSRQGWTGELFF
d_gene: TRBD1; j_gene: TRBJ1-5; v_gene: TRBV7-6; CDR3nt: TGTGCCAGCAGCTTAGGGACAGGGTTTGGGCAGCCCCAGCATTTT; CDR3aa: CASSLGTGFGQPQHF
d_gene: NA; j_gene: TRBJ2-7; v_gene: TRBV4-1; CDR3nt: TGCGCCAGCAGCCAAGATCTGGCTTCTACTAACTACGAGCAGTACTTC; CDR3aa: CASSQDLASTNYEQYF
d_gene: TRBD1; j_gene: TRBJ1-4; v_gene: TRBV6-5; CDR3nt: TGTGCCAGCAGTCGGACAGGGGTTGTTGAAAAACTGTTTTTT; CDR3aa: CASSRTGVVEKLFF
d_gene: TRBD1; j_gene: TRBJ1-1; v_gene: TRBV28; CDR3nt: TGTGCCAGCAGTGGACAGGGGAACACTGAAGCTTTCTTT; CDR3aa: CASSGQGNTEAFF
d_gene: TRBD1; j_gene: TRBJ1-1; v_gene: TRBV5-8; CDR3nt: TGTGCCAGCACCGCACAGGGGGCGACCACTGAAGCTTTCTTT; CDR3aa: CASTAQGATTEAFF
d_gene: NA; j_gene: TRBJ2-2; v_gene: TRBV28; CDR3nt: TGTGCCAGCAGTGCAATCGGTACCGGGGAGCTGTTTTTT; CDR3aa: CASSAIGTGELFF
d_gene: TRBD1; j_gene: TRBJ1-2; v_gene: TRBV28; CDR3nt: TGTGCCAGCAGTTCGGAAACAGGGGGCGGGTATGGCTACACCTTC; CDR3aa: CASSSETGGGYGYTF
d_gene: TRBD1; j_gene: TRBJ1-1; v_gene: TRBV9; CDR3nt: TGTGCCAGCAGTGGGGACAGGGATGTTTTTAACACTGAAGCTTTCTTT; CDR3aa: CASSGDRDVFNTEAFF
d_gene: NA; j_gene: TRBJ2-2; v_gene: TRBV29-1; CDR3nt: TGCAGCGTTGTTGAAACAACGAACACCGGGGAGCTGTTTTTT; CDR3aa: CSVVETTNTGELFF
d_gene: TRBD1; j_gene: TRBJ1-1; v_gene: TRBV25-1; CDR3nt: TGTGCCAGCAAGGGTGGGACAGGGTACACTGAAGCTTTCTTT; CDR3aa: CASKGGTGYTEAFF
d_gene: NA; j_gene: TRBJ2-3; v_gene: TRBV5-5; CDR3nt: TGTGCCAGCAGCCAAACGCTAGGGGGCACAGATACGCAGTATTTT; CDR3aa: CASSQTLGGTDTQYF
d_gene: NA; j_gene: TRBJ2-7; v_gene: TRBV24-1; CDR3nt: TGTGCCACCAGTGATCCGGGGCGGGACGGGTCCTACGAGCAGTACTTC; CDR3aa: CATSDPGRDGSYEQYF
d_gene: NA; j_gene: TRBJ2-7; v_gene: TRBV20-1; CDR3nt: TGCAGTGCTAGTTTAGGTAGCGTAATCGACGAGCAGTACTTC; CDR3aa: CSASLGSVIDEQYF
d_gene: NA; j_gene: TRBJ2-7; v_gene: TRBV29-1; CDR3nt: TGCAGCGTTGGCAGGGGACGGCACGAGCAGTACTTC; CDR3aa: CSVGRGRHEQYF
d_gene: TRBD2; j_gene: TRBJ2-1; v_gene: TRBV5-1; CDR3nt: TGCGCCAGCAGCTTGGCCCTAGCGGGAGACAATGAGCAGTTCTTC; CDR3aa: CASSLALAGDNEQFF
d_gene: NA; j_gene: TRBJ2-5; v_gene: TRBV1; CDR3nt: TGCACCAATCTAGCGTCCCAAGAGACCCAGTACTTC; CDR3aa: CTNLASQETQYF
d_gene: TRBD1; j_gene: TRBJ1-6; v_gene: TRBV30; CDR3nt: TGTGCCTGGAGTGTAGCGAGGACAGGGGATTTTTATAATTCACCCCTCCACTTT; CDR3aa: CAWSVARTGDFYNSPLHF